The source of this T cell receptor beta chain is a study of T cell changes during pregnancy in multiple sclerosis. The protocol was immunoSEQ multiplex PCR, while the TCRdb copy is restricted to in-frame clones and leaves out a portion. This table has about 110,000 clones, about nine tenths appearing once. With V trimmed by 5 bases and J by 1 base, 10 bases remained unmatched. Germline CDR1 LNHDA, CDR2 SQIVND (reference sequence). The CDR3 totals 17 residues. The V and J genes are TRBV19 and TRBJ2-3; 9 bases map to TRBD1. This clonotype was obtained from a female donor with multiple sclerosis, enrolled in a pregnancy study. The input for sequencing was peripheral blood, taken after pregnancy. The CDR3: CASSFKRRDRGTDTQYF. CDR3 DNA sequence: TGTGCCAGTAGTTTTAAGAGGCGGGACAGGGGCACAGATACGCAGTATTTT.